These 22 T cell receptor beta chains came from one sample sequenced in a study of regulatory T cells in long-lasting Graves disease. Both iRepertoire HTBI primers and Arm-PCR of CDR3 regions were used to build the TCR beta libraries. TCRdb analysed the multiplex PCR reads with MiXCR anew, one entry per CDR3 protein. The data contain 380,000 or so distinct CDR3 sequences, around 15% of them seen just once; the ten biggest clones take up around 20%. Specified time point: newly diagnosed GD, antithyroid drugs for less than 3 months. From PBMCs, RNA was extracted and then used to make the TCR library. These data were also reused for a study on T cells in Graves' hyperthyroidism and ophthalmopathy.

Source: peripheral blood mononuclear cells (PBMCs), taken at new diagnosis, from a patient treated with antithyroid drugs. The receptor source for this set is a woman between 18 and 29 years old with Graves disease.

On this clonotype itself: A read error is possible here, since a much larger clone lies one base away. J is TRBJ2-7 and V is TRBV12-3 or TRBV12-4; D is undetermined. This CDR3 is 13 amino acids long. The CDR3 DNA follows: TGTGCCAGCAGTCTGCGATCAAACTACGAGCAGTGCTTC. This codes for CASSLRSNYEQCF.

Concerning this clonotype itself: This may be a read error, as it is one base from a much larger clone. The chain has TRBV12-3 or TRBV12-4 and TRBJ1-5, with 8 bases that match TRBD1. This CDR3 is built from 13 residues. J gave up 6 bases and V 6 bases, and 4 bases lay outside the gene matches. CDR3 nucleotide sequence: TGTGCCAGCAGCAACAGGGGGAGTCAGCCCCAGCATTTT. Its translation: CASSNRGSQPQHF.

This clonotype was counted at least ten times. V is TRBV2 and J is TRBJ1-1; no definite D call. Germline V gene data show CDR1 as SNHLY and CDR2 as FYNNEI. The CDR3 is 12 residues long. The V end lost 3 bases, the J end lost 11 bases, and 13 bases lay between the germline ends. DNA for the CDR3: TGTGCCAGCAGTGACCGAGGGCCCGTGGCTTTCTTT. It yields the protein CASSDRGPVAFF. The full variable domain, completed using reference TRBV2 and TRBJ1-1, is EPEVTQTPSHQVTQMGQEVILRCVPISNHLYFYWYRQILGQKVEFLVSFYNNEISEKSEIFDDQFSVERPDGSNFTLKIRSTKLEDSAMYFCASSDRGPVAFFGQGTRLTVV.

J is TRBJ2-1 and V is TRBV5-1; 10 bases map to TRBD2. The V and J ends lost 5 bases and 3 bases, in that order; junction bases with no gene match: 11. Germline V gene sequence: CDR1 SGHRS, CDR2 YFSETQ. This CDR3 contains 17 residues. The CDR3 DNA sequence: TGCGCCAGCAGTGCGAGTCGGACTAGCGGATTCTACAATGAGCAGTTCTTC. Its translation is CASSASRTSGFYNEQFF.

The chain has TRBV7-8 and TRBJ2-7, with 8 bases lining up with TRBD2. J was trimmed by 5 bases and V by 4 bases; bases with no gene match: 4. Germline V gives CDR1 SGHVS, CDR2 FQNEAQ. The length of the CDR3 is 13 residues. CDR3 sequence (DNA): TGTGCCAGCAGCTCCGGACTAGCTCACGAGCAGTACTTC. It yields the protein CASSSGLAHEQYF. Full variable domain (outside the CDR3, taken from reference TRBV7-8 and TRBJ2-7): GAGVSQSPRYKVAKRGQDVALRCDPISGHVSLFWYQQALGQGPEFLTYFQNEAQLDKSGLPSDRFFAERPEGSVSTLKIQRTQQEDSAVYLCASSSGLAHEQYFGPGTRLTVT.

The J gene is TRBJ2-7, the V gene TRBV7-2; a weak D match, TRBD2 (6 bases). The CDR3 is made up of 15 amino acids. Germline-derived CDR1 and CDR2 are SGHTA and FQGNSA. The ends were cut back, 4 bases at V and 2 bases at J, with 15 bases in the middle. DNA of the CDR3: TGTGCCAGCAGCTGGGGCCGTGGGGGGACCTACGAGCAGTACTTC. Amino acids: CASSWGRGGTYEQYF. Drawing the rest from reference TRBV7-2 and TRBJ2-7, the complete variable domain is GAGVSQSPSNKVTEKGKDVELRCDPISGHTALYWYRQSLGQGLEFLIYFQGNSAPDKSGLPSDRFSAERTGGSVSTLTIQRTQQEDSAVYLCASSWGRGGTYEQYFGPGTRLTVT.

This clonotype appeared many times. The chain's CDR3 is CASSPRTSGGDYEQYF. CDR3 sequence (DNA): TGTGCCAGCAGTCCAAGAACTAGCGGGGGGGACTACGAGCAGTACTTC. This chain connects TRBV12-3 or TRBV12-4 to TRBJ2-7; 13 bases are shared with TRBD2. Unmatched junction bases numbered 7, after V lost 5 bases and J lost 3 bases. CDR3 length equals 16 residues.

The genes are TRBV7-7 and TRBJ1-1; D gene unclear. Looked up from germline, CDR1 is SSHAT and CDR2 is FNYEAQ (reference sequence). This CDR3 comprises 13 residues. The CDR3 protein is CAGSLAGNTEAFF. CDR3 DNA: TGTGCTGGCAGCTTAGCAGGGAACACTGAAGCTTTCTTT.

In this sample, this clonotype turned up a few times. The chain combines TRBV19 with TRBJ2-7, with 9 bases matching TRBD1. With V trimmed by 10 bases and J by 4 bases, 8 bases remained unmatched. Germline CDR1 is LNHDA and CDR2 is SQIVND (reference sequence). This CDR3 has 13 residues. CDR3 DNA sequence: TGTGCCACAAGGGGGACAGGGACGTACGAGCAGTACTTC. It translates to CATRGTGTYEQYF.

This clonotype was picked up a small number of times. The CDR3 here is CASSWTSGAGELFF. For the CDR3, the DNA is TGCGCCAGCAGCTGGACTTCGGGCGCCGGGGAGCTGTTTTTT. The J gene is TRBJ2-2, the V gene TRBV5-1; tentative D call: TRBD2 (5 bases). There are 14 residues in the CDR3. V lost 3 bases, J lost 6 bases, and 12 bases lay in between. In germline, CDR1 is SGHRS, CDR2 YFSETQ.

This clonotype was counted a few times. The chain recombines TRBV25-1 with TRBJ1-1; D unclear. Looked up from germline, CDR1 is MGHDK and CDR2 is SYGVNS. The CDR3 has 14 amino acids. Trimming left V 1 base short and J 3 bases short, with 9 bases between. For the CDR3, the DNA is TGTGCCAGCAGTGAATCAATAAGGGACACTGAAGCTTTCTTT. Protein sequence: CASSESIRDTEAFF.

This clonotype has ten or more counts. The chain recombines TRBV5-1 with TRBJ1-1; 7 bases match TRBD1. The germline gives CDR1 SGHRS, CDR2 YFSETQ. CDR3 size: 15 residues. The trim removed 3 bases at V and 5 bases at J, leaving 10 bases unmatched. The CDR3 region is CASSSGTALRTEAFF. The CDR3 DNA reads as TGCGCCAGCAGCTCGGGGACAGCACTACGGACTGAAGCTTTCTTT.

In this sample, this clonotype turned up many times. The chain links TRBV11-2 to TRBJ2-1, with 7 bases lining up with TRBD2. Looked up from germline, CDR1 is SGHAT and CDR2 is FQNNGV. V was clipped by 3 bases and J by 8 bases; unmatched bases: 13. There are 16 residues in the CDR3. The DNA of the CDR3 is TGTGCCAGCAGCTTCCGGGCGGCACTAGCGCTCGATGAGCAGTTCTTC. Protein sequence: CASSFRAALALDEQFF. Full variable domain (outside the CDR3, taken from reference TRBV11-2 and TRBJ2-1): EAGVAQSPRYKIIEKRQSVAFWCNPISGHATLYWYQQILGQGPKLLIQFQNNGVVDDSQLPKDRFSAERLKGVDSTLKIQPAKLEDSAVYLCASSFRAALALDEQFFGPGTRLTVL.

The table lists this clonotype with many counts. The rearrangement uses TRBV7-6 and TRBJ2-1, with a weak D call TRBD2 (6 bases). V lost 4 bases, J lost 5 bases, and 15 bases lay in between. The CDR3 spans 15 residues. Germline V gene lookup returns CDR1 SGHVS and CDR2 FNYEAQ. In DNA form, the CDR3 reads TGTGCCAGCAGCTGGACGTCTAGCGCCGACAATGAGCAGTTCTTC. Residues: CASSWTSSADNEQFF. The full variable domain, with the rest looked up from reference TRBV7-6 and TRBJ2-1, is GAGVSQSPRYKVTKRGQDVALRCDPISGHVSLYWYRQALGQGPEFLTYFNYEAQQDKSGLPNDRFSAERPEGSISTLTIQRTEQRDSAMYRCASSWTSSADNEQFFGPGTRLTVL.

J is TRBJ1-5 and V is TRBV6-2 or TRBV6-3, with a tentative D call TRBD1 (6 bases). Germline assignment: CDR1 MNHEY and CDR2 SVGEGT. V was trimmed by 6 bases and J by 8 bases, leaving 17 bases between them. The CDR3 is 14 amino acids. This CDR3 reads CASRPDSSGKPQHF. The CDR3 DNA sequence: TGTGCCAGCAGGCCGGACAGTTCAGGCAAGCCCCAGCATTTT.

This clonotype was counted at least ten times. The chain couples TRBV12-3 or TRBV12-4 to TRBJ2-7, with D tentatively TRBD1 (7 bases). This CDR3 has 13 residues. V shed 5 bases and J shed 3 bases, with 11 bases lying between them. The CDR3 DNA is TGTGCCAGCAGTCCGCGGGACAGCTACGAGCAGTACTTC. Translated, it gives CASSPRDSYEQYF.

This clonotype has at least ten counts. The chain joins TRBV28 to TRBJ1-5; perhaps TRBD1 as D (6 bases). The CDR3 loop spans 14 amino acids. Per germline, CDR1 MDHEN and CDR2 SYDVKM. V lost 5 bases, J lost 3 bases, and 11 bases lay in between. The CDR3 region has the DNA TGTGCCAGCAGTCCGACAGGAGCCAATCAGCCCCAGCATTTT. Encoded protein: CASSPTGANQPQHF.

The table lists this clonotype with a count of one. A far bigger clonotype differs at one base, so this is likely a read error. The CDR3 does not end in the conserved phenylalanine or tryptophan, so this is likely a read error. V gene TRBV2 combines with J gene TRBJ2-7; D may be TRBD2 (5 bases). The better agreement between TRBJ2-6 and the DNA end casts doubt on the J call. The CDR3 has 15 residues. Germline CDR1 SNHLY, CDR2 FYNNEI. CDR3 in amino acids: CASSDTGSGANVLTS. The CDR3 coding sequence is TGTGCCAGCAGTGATACGGGGTCTGGGGCCAACGTCCTGACTTCC.

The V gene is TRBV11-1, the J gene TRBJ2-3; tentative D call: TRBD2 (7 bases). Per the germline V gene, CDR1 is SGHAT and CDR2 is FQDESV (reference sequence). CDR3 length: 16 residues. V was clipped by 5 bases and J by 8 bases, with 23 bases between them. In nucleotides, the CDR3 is TGTGCCAGCAGCGTAAAACAGGGAGCGTCGGGAGGTACGCAGTATTTT. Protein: CASSVKQGASGGTQYF.

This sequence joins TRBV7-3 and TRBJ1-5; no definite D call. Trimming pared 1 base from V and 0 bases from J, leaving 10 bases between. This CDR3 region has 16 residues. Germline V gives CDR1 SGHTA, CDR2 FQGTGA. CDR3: CASSLITNISNQPQHF. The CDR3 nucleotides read TGTGCCAGCAGCTTAATAACAAATATTAGCAATCAGCCCCAGCATTTT.

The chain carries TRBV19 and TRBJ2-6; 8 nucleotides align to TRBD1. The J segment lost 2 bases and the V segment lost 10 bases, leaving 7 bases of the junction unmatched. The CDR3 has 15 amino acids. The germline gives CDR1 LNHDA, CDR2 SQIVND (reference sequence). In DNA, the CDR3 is TGTGCCACTTCTCAACAGGGGGCTGGGGCCAACGTCCTGACTTTC. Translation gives CATSQQGAGANVLTF.

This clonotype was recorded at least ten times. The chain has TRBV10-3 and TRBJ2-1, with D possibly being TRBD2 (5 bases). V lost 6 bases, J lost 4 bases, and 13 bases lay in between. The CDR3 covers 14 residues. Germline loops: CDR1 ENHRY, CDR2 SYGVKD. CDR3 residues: CAISVNRLYNEQFF. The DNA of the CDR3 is TGTGCCATCAGCGTGAATAGACTATACAATGAGCAGTTCTTC.